This T cell receptor (beta chain) derives from a study of T-cell memory formation after mild COVID-19. The overall study: The TCR clusters were mostly specific to one donor.

The CDR3 covers 13 residues. In germline, CDR1 is SGHTA, CDR2 FQGNSA. V gave up 4 bases and J gave up 3 bases, with 8 bases separating them. One entry per CDR3 protein, called by TCRdb with MiXCR from the 5' RACE reads. This sample carries 470,000 or so distinct CDR3 sequences, roughly 20% of them seen once, and the ten largest clones take roughly 8.4%. Study observations and caveats: Day 37-peaking second-wave clones had unconfirmed SARS-CoV-2 specificity. Some responding clones appeared in pre-infection memory, suggesting cross-reactive memory joined. Among clones contracting day 15 to 85, CD4/CD8 was balanced, whereas later expanders leaned CD4+.

Concerning this clonotype itself: The target antigen is unknown.

The sample consisted of PBMCs or a T cell subset sorted from them (not recorded which). The chain couples TRBV7-2 to TRBJ2-3; D may be TRBD2 (5 bases). The source is an adult woman who had mild COVID-19 (a few samples of this study predate the infection). Cell type and time point are not known. The CDR3 DNA follows: TGTGCCAGCAGCTCTAGCTGGACAGATACGCAGTATTTT. Protein: CASSSSWTDTQYF.